These 22 T cell receptor beta chains share one sample of origin, sequenced in a study of spatial heterogeneity in lung cancer. Time point specified: blood at routine non-recurrence follow-up after resection. TCRdb used MiXCR to reprocess the 5' RACE reads, holding one entry per CDR3 protein. The repertoire holds about 19,000 distinct CDR3 sequences, about 9.1% seen once, with 30% to 45% in the top ten. This specimen consisted of PBMCs, obtained at follow-up. These receptor sequences come from a female donor with early-stage non-small cell lung cancer.

This clonotype was seen ten or more times. The chain is built from TRBV20-1 and TRBJ2-3; D perhaps matches TRBD2 (7 bases). V lost 3 bases to trimming and J lost 2 bases, with 12 bases between them. CDR1 DFQATT and CDR2 SNEGSKA come from the germline V gene (reference sequence). There are 14 residues in the CDR3. For the CDR3, the DNA is TGCAGTGCTAGGGCGGCGGGGGCCACAGATACGCAGTATTTT. Translating it yields CSARAAGATDTQYF.

This clonotype occurred many times. This chain uses TRBV12-3 or TRBV12-4 with TRBJ1-5; D might be TRBD1 (6 bases). Trimming took 2 bases from V and 4 from J, leaving 18 bases between them. There are 17 residues in the CDR3. The CDR3 loop reads CASSLSPADRKNQPQHF. The CDR3 DNA reads TGTGCCAGCAGTTTAAGTCCGGCTGACAGGAAGAATCAGCCCCAGCATTTT.

This clonotype has a count of ten or more. V usage is TRBV28 and J usage is TRBJ2-7; the D is unclear. Trimming took 4 bases from V and 3 from J, leaving 4 bases between them. Germline assignment: CDR1 MDHEN and CDR2 SYDVKM. There are 11 residues in the CDR3. CDR3 sequence (DNA): TGTGCCAGCAGTTACCGCTACGAGCAGTACTTC. It encodes CASSYRYEQYF.

This clonotype was detected many times. The chain couples TRBV3-1 to TRBJ1-6, with D possibly being TRBD1 (6 bases). CDR1 and CDR2 from the germline V gene are LGHDT and YNNKEL (reference sequence). CDR3 size: 15 residues. V was shortened by 1 base and J by 7 bases, with 11 bases between the two germline ends. This chain's CDR3 is CASSQAGGHNSPLHF. The CDR3 DNA reads as TGTGCCAGCAGCCAAGCTGGGGGGCACAATTCACCCCTCCACTTT.

In its sample, this clonotype was seen a few times. The CDR3 sequence: CASSSPYPGTGTSPYEQYF. The CDR3 bases are TGTGCCAGCAGTTCACCGTATCCAGGGACCGGGACTAGTCCTTACGAGCAGTACTTC. This chain uses TRBV6-5 with TRBJ2-7; TRBD2 agrees at 8 bases. The V gene end was trimmed by 4 bases and the J gene end by 4 bases; junction bases not matched to a gene: 21. CDR1 and CDR2 from the germline V gene are MNHEY and SVGAGI. This CDR3 has 19 residues.

V is TRBV6-5 and J is TRBJ2-7, with a possible D match to TRBD2 (5 bases). This CDR3 is built from 15 residues. Germline loops: CDR1 MNHEY, CDR2 SVGAGI. The V gene lost 0 bases and the J gene lost 7 bases, with 16 bases spanning the gap. CDR3 loop: CASSYSNMGVGEQYF. CDR3 coding DNA: TGTGCCAGCAGTTACTCGAACATGGGAGTCGGAGAGCAGTACTTC.

This clonotype has at least ten counts. V usage is TRBV7-8 and J usage is TRBJ1-2, with D unclear. Germline-derived CDR1 and CDR2 are SGHVS and FQNEAQ. The V end was cut by 1 base, the J end by 1 base, with 4 bases between. The length of the CDR3 is 13 residues. CDR3 in DNA: TGTGCCAGCAGCTTAGAAAATAACTATGGCTACACCTTC. It translates to CASSLENNYGYTF.

This clonotype appeared a few times. V and J are TRBV19 and TRBJ1-2; no definite D call. Trimming pared 2 bases from V and 1 base from J, leaving 17 bases between. The CDR3 length is 17 residues. Germline assignment: CDR1 LNHDA and CDR2 SQIVND (reference sequence). DNA for the CDR3: TGTGCCAGTAGTATACCCTCGCCTCACAGCGGTAACTATGGCTACACCTTC. This codes for CASSIPSPHSGNYGYTF.

This clonotype was seen more than once but under ten times. DNA for the CDR3: TGTGCCAGCAGCCGCCTTCTGACAGGGGGCATCGAGCAGTACTTC. Translation: CASSRLLTGGIEQYF. The chain combines TRBV4-2 with TRBJ2-7, with 10 bases fitting TRBD1. V trimming: 4 bases; J trimming: 6 bases; junction bases outside the gene matches: 9. CDR3 size: 15 residues. The V gene's germline CDR1 is LGHNA and CDR2 YNFKEQ.

The table lists this clonotype with many counts. V usage is TRBV7-2 and J usage is TRBJ1-2; D gene unclear. The V gene's germline CDR1 is SGHTA and CDR2 FQGNSA. Deletions cut 0 bases from V and 6 bases from J, with 11 bases between. The length of the CDR3 is 14 residues. CDR3 sequence (DNA): TGTGCCAGCAGCTTAGCACAGCTAACAGATGGCTACACCTTC. Its translation: CASSLAQLTDGYTF. The full variable domain, in which reference TRBV7-2 and TRBJ1-2 provide the parts outside the CDR3, is GAGVSQSPSNKVTEKGKDVELRCDPISGHTALYWYRQSLGQGLEFLIYFQGNSAPDKSGLPSDRFSAERTGGSVSTLTIQRTQQEDSAVYLCASSLAQLTDGYTFGSGTRLTVV.

This clonotype was counted at least ten times. This chain joins TRBV6-1 and TRBJ2-2; D is perhaps TRBD2 (6 bases). The V end lost 6 bases, the J end lost 1 base, and 15 bases lay between the germline ends. Germline V gene data show CDR1 as MNHNS and CDR2 as SASEGT. The CDR3 loop spans 16 amino acids. As DNA, the CDR3 is TGTGCCAGCAGCCCGGATGGGGGGAGGAACACCGGGGAGCTGTTTTTT. It specifies CASSPDGGRNTGELFF.

The sample holds many counts of this clonotype. This chain uses TRBV27 with TRBJ2-7; D is unclear. CDR3 length equals 13 residues. Trimming removed 6 bases at V and 1 base at J, with 10 bases between. Per germline, CDR1 MNHEY and CDR2 SMNVEV (reference sequence). CDR3 in amino acids: CASSHWESYEQYF. CDR3 coding DNA: TGTGCCAGCAGCCATTGGGAATCCTACGAGCAGTACTTC.

There are many counts of this clonotype. The CDR3 here is CASSSLPNYGYTF. CDR3 in DNA: TGTGCCAGCAGCAGTCTTCCTAACTATGGCTACACCTTC. This chain joins TRBV12-3 or TRBV12-4 and TRBJ1-2; D ambiguous. This CDR3 has 13 residues. Trimming shortened V by 6 bases and J by 0 bases, and 8 bases separated the two germline ends.

This clonotype was counted ten times or more. This chain connects TRBV29-1 to TRBJ1-4; D might be TRBD1 (5 bases). The V end lost 8 bases, the J end lost 8 bases, and 18 bases lay between the germline ends. CDR1 is SQVTM and CDR2 is ANQGSEA in the germline V gene. This CDR3 comprises 13 residues. The CDR3 DNA is TGCAGCTACGTGGCAGGAGGGGAGGAAAAACTGTTTTTT. Protein product: CSYVAGGEEKLFF.

This clonotype was counted at least ten times. This chain uses TRBV5-1 with TRBJ2-5; 7 nucleotides agree with TRBD2. Trimming removed 3 bases from V and 5 bases from J; junction bases left unmatched: 4. Germline V gives CDR1 SGHRS, CDR2 YFSETQ. The CDR3 length is 13 residues. The CDR3 DNA follows: TGCGCCAGCAGCTCGACTAGCAGGGAGACCCAGTACTTC. Encoded protein: CASSSTSRETQYF. The variable domain in full, with the rest retrieved from reference TRBV5-1 and TRBJ2-5, is KAGVTQTPRYLIKTRGQQVTLSCSPISGHRSVSWYQQTPGQGLQFLFEYFSETQRNKGNFPGRFSGRQFSNSRSEMNVSTLELGDSALYLCASSSTSRETQYFGPGTRLLVL.

This clonotype has ten or more counts. The chain couples TRBV6-6 to TRBJ1-6, with D hard to call. The germline gives CDR1 MNHNY, CDR2 SVGAGI (reference sequence). The CDR3 extends over 14 amino acids. The V end was cut by 6 bases, the J end by 5 bases, with 11 bases between. The CDR3 spells CASSSGLDNSPLHF. Written as DNA, the CDR3 is TGTGCCAGCAGCTCCGGGCTAGATAATTCACCCCTCCACTTT.

This clonotype was counted ten times or more. This chain joins TRBV27 and TRBJ1-2; D gene uncertain. V was shortened by 6 bases and J by 2 bases, with 7 bases between the two germline ends. The CDR3 totals 12 residues. Germline V gene data show CDR1 as MNHEY and CDR2 as SMNVEV (reference sequence). The CDR3 region has the DNA TGTGCCAGCAGCTCCGGGAACTATGGCTACACCTTC. Protein: CASSSGNYGYTF.

Turning to this clonotype: A junction boundary mismatches the germline segment, possibly from a read error. Here the CDR3 reads CASSHDVTSGANVLIF. The CDR3 DNA reads as TGTGCCAGCAGCCACGACGTTACCTCTGGGGCCAACGTCCTGATTTTC. V usage is TRBV7-3 and J usage is TRBJ2-6, with a weak D call TRBD1 (5 bases). Looked up from germline, CDR1 is SGHTA and CDR2 is FQGTGA. This CDR3 is 16 amino acids long.

This clonotype was picked up many times. The chain links TRBV28 to TRBJ2-3, with D possibly being TRBD1 or TRBD2 (7 bases each). The V end lost 11 bases, the J end lost 5 bases, and 23 bases lay between the germline ends. The CDR3 has 15 residues. The germline V gene encodes CDR1 MDHEN and CDR2 SYDVKM. CDR3 DNA: TGTGCCGGGTCCAGGGGGGAGGGCTCTTTAGATACGCAGTATTTT. Translating gives CAGSRGEGSLDTQYF.

This clonotype occurred many times. This chain uses TRBV24-1 with TRBJ2-2, with D maybe TRBD2 (6 bases). Germline loops: CDR1 KGHDR, CDR2 SFDVKD. The V end lost 3 bases, the J end lost 1 base, and 14 bases lay between the germline ends. CDR3 length equals 17 residues. The CDR3 spells CATSDRVLAENTGELFF. CDR3 DNA: TGTGCCACCAGTGATCGAGTATTAGCGGAGAACACCGGGGAGCTGTTTTTT.

This clonotype has ten or more counts. V usage is TRBV19 and J usage is TRBJ2-1; 9 nucleotides agree with TRBD2. CDR1 and CDR2 from the germline V gene are LNHDA and SQIVND (reference sequence). V trimming: 1 base; J trimming: 4 bases; junction bases outside the gene matches: 14. The CDR3 consists of 19 residues. DNA for the CDR3: TGTGCCAGTAGTATAGGGACCTCTGGGGTAGCGGGAGCTTACAATGAGCAGTTCTTC. Its translation is CASSIGTSGVAGAYNEQFF.

There are a few counts of this clonotype. The rearrangement joins TRBV5-4 to TRBJ2-3; the D gene is possibly TRBD2 (5 bases). V lost 3 bases and J 0 bases, leaving 8 bases between the germline ends. CDR1 SGHNT and CDR2 YYREEE come from the germline V gene (reference sequence). The CDR3 spans 14 residues. CDR3 residues: CASSSRGSTDTQYF. As DNA, the CDR3 is TGTGCCAGCAGCTCCCGGGGTAGCACAGATACGCAGTATTTT.